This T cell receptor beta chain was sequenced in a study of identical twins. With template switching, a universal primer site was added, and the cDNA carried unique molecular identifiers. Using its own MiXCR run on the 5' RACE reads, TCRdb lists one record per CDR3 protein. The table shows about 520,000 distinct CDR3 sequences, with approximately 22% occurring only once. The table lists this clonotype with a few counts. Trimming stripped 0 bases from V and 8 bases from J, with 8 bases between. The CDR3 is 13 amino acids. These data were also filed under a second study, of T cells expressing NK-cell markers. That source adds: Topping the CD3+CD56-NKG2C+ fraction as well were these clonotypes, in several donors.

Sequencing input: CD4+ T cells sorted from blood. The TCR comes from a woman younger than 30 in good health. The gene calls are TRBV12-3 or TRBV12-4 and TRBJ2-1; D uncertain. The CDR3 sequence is CASSLAVIHEQFF. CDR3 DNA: TGTGCCAGCAGTTTAGCGGTCATCCATGAGCAGTTCTTC.